This T cell receptor beta chain was found in a study of T cell responses to AZD1222 COVID-19 vaccine. Sequenced by immunoSEQ multiplex PCR; TCRdb stores in-frame clones only, minus some. The table includes about 97,000 clones, around nine tenths detected once. Points on this clone: Its target is unknown.

Germline loops: CDR1 MNHEY, CDR2 SMNVEV (reference sequence). V was cut by 4 bases and J by 4 bases, with 15 bases left in between. The CDR3 sequence is 15 residues long. General study findings and limits: Only after the peak T cell response were repertoires sampled. It was only six AZD1222 recipients who were seropositive at baseline.

The specimen was peripheral blood, collected on day 0 of AZD1222 vaccination. The sequence was collected from an adult in good health. J is TRBJ2-3 and V is TRBV27, with D possibly being TRBD2 (5 bases). The CDR3 DNA follows: TGTGCCAGCAGTTCCCCTGGGCTAGCCCCAGATACGCAGTATTTT. Protein: CASSSPGLAPDTQYF.